These T cell receptor beta chains were read from a single sample in a study of T-cell memory formation after mild COVID-19. A single record per CDR3 protein comes from TCRdb applying MiXCR to the 5' RACE reads. The profile shows 110,000 to 150,000 distinct CDR3 sequences, 20% to 25% of them singletons. The sequencing sample was made of PBMCs or a T cell subset sorted from them (not recorded which). These receptors were taken from an adult woman who had mild COVID-19 (a few samples of this study predate the infection). Cell type and time point are not known. The CDR3 runs from the conserved cysteine through the conserved F or W. A D gene is named only where the DNA matches it firmly. Size is omitted from some rows. Given values are once, few, many or a class for expanded clones.

abundance: -
v_gene: TRBV9
j_gene: TRBJ2-2
d_gene: -
CDR3nt: TGTGCCAGCAGCGTAGAAGGCACCGGGGAGCTGTTTTTT
CDR3aa: CASSVEGTGELFF

abundance: -
v_gene: TRBV7-9
j_gene: TRBJ1-4
d_gene: -
CDR3nt: TGTGCCAGCAGCTTAGGAGACGCTTCTAATGAAAAACTGTTTTTT
CDR3aa: CASSLGDASNEKLFF

abundance: few
v_gene: TRBV6-1
j_gene: TRBJ1-1
d_gene: -
CDR3nt: TGTGCCAGCAGTGAAGAATGTAACACTGAAGCTTTCTTT
CDR3aa: CASSEECNTEAFF

abundance: -
v_gene: TRBV27
j_gene: TRBJ1-1
d_gene: -
CDR3nt: TGTGCCAGCAGTTCAAGCGGGTGGTTGACTGAAGCTTTCTTT
CDR3aa: CASSSSGWLTEAFF

abundance: -
v_gene: TRBV11-3
j_gene: TRBJ1-1
d_gene: TRBD1
CDR3nt: TGTGCCAGCAGCTTAGAGGAACAGGGGGCGACTGAAGCTTTCTTT
CDR3aa: CASSLEEQGATEAFF

abundance: -
v_gene: TRBV6-2/TRBV6-3
j_gene: TRBJ2-7
d_gene: -
CDR3nt: TGTGCCAGCAACACACAGGCGGACGCCTACGAGCAGTACTTC
CDR3aa: CASNTQADAYEQYF

abundance: few
v_gene: TRBV2
j_gene: TRBJ2-7
d_gene: -
CDR3nt: TGTGCCAGCAGTGACCGAGACATCTCCTACGAGCAGTACTTC
CDR3aa: CASSDRDISYEQYF

abundance: -
v_gene: TRBV19
j_gene: TRBJ1-6
d_gene: -
CDR3nt: TGTGCCAGTAGTATACGGGAGTATAATTCACCCCTCCACTTT
CDR3aa: CASSIREYNSPLHF

abundance: once
v_gene: TRBV30
j_gene: TRBJ1-5
d_gene: -
CDR3nt: TGTGCCTGGACCCCCCAGGGGAATCAGCCCCAGCATTTT
CDR3aa: CAWTPQGNQPQHF

abundance: -
v_gene: TRBV14
j_gene: TRBJ1-1
d_gene: -
CDR3nt: TGTGCCAGCAGCCAAGACAGGGACACTGAAGCTTTCTTT
CDR3aa: CASSQDRDTEAFF

abundance: -
v_gene: TRBV29-1
j_gene: TRBJ2-1
d_gene: -
CDR3nt: TGCAGCGGCTTCTACAATGAGCAGTTCTTC
CDR3aa: CSGFYNEQFF

abundance: -
v_gene: TRBV20-1
j_gene: TRBJ2-3
d_gene: -
CDR3nt: TGCAGTGCTTTCCGGGACACCACAGATACGCAGTATTTT
CDR3aa: CSAFRDTTDTQYF

abundance: few
v_gene: TRBV18
j_gene: TRBJ1-1
d_gene: -
CDR3nt: TGTGCCAGCTCACCACTGGGACGGTCCGGATTAACTGGTGAAGCTTTCTTT
CDR3aa: CASSPLGRSGLTGEAFF

abundance: -
v_gene: TRBV30
j_gene: TRBJ2-7
d_gene: TRBD2
CDR3nt: TGTGCCTGGAGTTCTAGCGGGAGGTCATACGAGCAGTACTTC
CDR3aa: CAWSSSGRSYEQYF

abundance: few
v_gene: TRBV12-3/TRBV12-4
j_gene: TRBJ2-3
d_gene: TRBD2
CDR3nt: TGTGCCAGCACAAAGGCCCTGACTAGCGGATACACAGATACGCAGTATTTT
CDR3aa: CASTKALTSGYTDTQYF

abundance: -
v_gene: TRBV7-6
j_gene: TRBJ2-1
d_gene: -
CDR3nt: TGTGCCAGCAGCTCAACACCCGGGGATGAGCAGTTCTTC
CDR3aa: CASSSTPGDEQFF

abundance: -
v_gene: TRBV4-1
j_gene: TRBJ2-1
d_gene: TRBD2
CDR3nt: TGCGCCAGCAGCACCCGAGCGGGGTTGCGCAATGAGCAGTTCTTC
CDR3aa: CASSTRAGLRNEQFF

abundance: few
v_gene: TRBV4-1
j_gene: TRBJ1-1
d_gene: -
CDR3nt: TGCGCCAGCAGCCCCGACGCTGACCAGAACACTGAAGCTTTCTTT
CDR3aa: CASSPDADQNTEAFF

abundance: -
v_gene: TRBV4-1
j_gene: TRBJ2-2
d_gene: -
CDR3nt: TGCGCCAGCAGCCTCGAGCCCGGGAGAGGCACCGGGGAGCTGTTTTTT
CDR3aa: CASSLEPGRGTGELFF

abundance: -
v_gene: TRBV5-1
j_gene: TRBJ1-1
d_gene: -
CDR3nt: TGCGCCAGCAGCTTGGTTTCGGTGAACACTGAAGCTTTCTTT
CDR3aa: CASSLVSVNTEAFF

abundance: -
v_gene: TRBV7-2
j_gene: TRBJ2-2
d_gene: -
CDR3nt: TGTGCCAGCAGCTTATTCAGGGATGCGAACACCGGGGAGCTGTTTTTT
CDR3aa: CASSLFRDANTGELFF

abundance: few
v_gene: TRBV20-1
j_gene: TRBJ1-1
d_gene: -
CDR3nt: TGCAGTGCTAGACCAAGGGGTGGCACTGAAGCTTTCTTT
CDR3aa: CSARPRGGTEAFF

abundance: -
v_gene: TRBV10-3
j_gene: TRBJ1-2
d_gene: -
CDR3nt: TGTGCCATCAGCCTAGGCGGGAATGGCTACACCTTC
CDR3aa: CAISLGGNGYTF

abundance: -
v_gene: TRBV24-1
j_gene: TRBJ2-1
d_gene: -
CDR3nt: TGTGCCACCAGTGATTTGCATTATAACGGGATGGATGAGCAGTTCTTC
CDR3aa: CATSDLHYNGMDEQFF

abundance: -
v_gene: TRBV29-1
j_gene: TRBJ2-1
d_gene: TRBD1
CDR3nt: TGCAGCGAGGCCAGACAGGGAGTCCACAATGAGCAGTTCTTC
CDR3aa: CSEARQGVHNEQFF

abundance: -
v_gene: TRBV7-3
j_gene: TRBJ2-6
d_gene: TRBD1
CDR3nt: TGTGCCAGCAGCTTAACACAGGGGGCGTCTGTGGCCAACGTCCTGACTTTC
CDR3aa: CASSLTQGASVANVLTF

abundance: -
v_gene: TRBV7-9
j_gene: TRBJ2-7
d_gene: -
CDR3nt: TGTGCCAGCAGCCGAAACGACAGGACCTACGAGCAGTACTTC
CDR3aa: CASSRNDRTYEQYF

abundance: -
v_gene: TRBV5-5
j_gene: TRBJ2-3
d_gene: TRBD1
CDR3nt: TGTGCCAGCAGCGATCACCTCGGACAGGGCACAGATACGCAGTATTTT
CDR3aa: CASSDHLGQGTDTQYF

abundance: once
v_gene: TRBV25-1
j_gene: TRBJ2-7
d_gene: -
CDR3nt: TGTGCCAGCAGTTGGGGGCACGAGCAGTACTTC
CDR3aa: CASSWGHEQYF